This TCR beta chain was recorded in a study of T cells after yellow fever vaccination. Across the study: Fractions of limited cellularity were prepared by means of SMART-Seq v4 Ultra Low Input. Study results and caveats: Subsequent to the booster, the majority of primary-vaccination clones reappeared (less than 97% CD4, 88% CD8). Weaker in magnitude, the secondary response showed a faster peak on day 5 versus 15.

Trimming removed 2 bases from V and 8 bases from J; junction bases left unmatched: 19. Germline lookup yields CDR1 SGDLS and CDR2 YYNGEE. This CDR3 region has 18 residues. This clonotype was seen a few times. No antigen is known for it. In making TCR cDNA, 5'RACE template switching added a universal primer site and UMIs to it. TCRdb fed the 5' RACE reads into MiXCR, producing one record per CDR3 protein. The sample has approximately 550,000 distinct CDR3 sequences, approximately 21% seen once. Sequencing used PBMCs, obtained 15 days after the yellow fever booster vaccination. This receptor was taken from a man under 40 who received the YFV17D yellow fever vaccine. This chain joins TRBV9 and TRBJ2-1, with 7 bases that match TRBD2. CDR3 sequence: CASSVPSGLEYGSHEQFF. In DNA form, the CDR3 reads TGTGCCAGCAGCGTCCCTAGCGGCCTCGAGTATGGGAGCCATGAGCAGTTCTTC. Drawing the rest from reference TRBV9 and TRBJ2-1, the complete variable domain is DSGVTQTPKHLITATGQRVTLRCSPRSGDLSVYWYQQSLDQGLQFLIQYYNGEERAKGNILERFSAQQFPDLHSELNLSSLELGDSALYFCASSVPSGLEYGSHEQFFGPGTRLTVL.